This T cell receptor beta chain was found in a study of PD-L1 blockade in urothelial cancer. Findings and caveats of the study: Better survival was predicted by below-median pretreatment blood TCR clonality.

A word on this clone: Its matching antigen is unknown.

The CDR3 has 18 amino acids. Germline V lookup: CDR1 LNHDA, CDR2 SQIVND (reference sequence). The ends lost 1 base at V and 1 base at J; junction bases unmatched: 11. Each PCR contained spiked-in synthetic TCR analog templates. Only in-frame clones appear in the TCRdb table, and some are missing; sequencing was by immunoSEQ multiplex PCR. The sample holds 49,000 or so clones, around 84% seen once. Time point denoted: pretreatment peripheral blood. Here the sequenced sample was PBMCs, taken around atezolizumab (anti-PD-L1) treatment. The clonotype was recovered from a man in his sixties with urothelial cancer. This rearrangement joins TRBV19 to TRBJ1-1; 8 nucleotides match TRBD1. CDR3 DNA sequence: TGTGCCAGTAGTATAGTAGGGGGGAGCGGGACAGGGAACACTGAAGCTTTCTTT. Encoded protein: CASSIVGGSGTGNTEAFF.